This TCR beta chain is drawn from a study of T cell clones after liver transplantation (dated by TCRdb to about 2019). As for the study more broadly: The samples were obtained from ITN030ST, a randomized trial that attempted immunosuppression withdrawal within 2 years after liver transplantation. Donor-reactive T cell clones were identified by TCRbeta sequencing after a pre-transplant mixed lymphocyte reaction and then tracked in post-transplant blood. As an antigen-independent comparator for donor-reactive sequences, third party-reactive TCRbeta sequences were also identified from pre-transplant MLRs. Of the eight recipients, a few were HCV-positive, while the remaining recipients had been transplanted for non-autoimmune, non-viral indications. Subjects received no induction therapy and standard immunosuppression until randomization at 12-24 months post-transplant. Tolerance was defined as complete immunosuppression withdrawal for at least one year with no rise in liver enzymes beyond twice the upper limit of normal. Blood samples were taken pre-transplant, pre-randomization before withdrawal, and post-randomization after full withdrawal or failed withdrawal. Of the 8 liver transplant recipients making up the studied cohort, 3 were classified as tolerant and 5 as non-tolerant. General findings and caveats noted by the study authors: When repertoire turnover was accounted for, significantly reduced detection of donor-reactive sequences was found in 7 of 8 subjects for CD4 and in 8 of 8 subjects for CD8. Donor-reactive sequences decreased more than third party-reactive sequences, which suggests partial antigen-specific deletion that was not related to withdrawal success. In most of the 8 subjects, circulating donor-reactive CD4 TCRbeta sequences decreased significantly after transplant, regardless of tolerance or HCV status. The conclusions were preliminary, being limited by small, heterogeneous patient numbers and by non-standardized post-transplant time points. Low numbers of available donor cells limited the measurable donor-reactive repertoire in a couple of subjects. Since no allograft tissue specimens were available, donor-reactive T cells may have migrated into the graft instead of being deleted.

A note on this clone: Its specific antigen is unknown. The record has no base qualities; no much larger clone is one base away.

Relative to germline, V is 7 bases shorter and J is 9 bases shorter, with 13 bases between their ends. The CDR3 covers 12 residues, taking in both the cysteine and the phenylalanine. The only DNA kept is the CDR3, 36 bases in frame from the first base. The germline V gene (reference sequence) sets CDR1 to SEHNR and CDR2 to FQNEAQ. High-throughput TCRbeta CDR3 sequencing of frozen genomic DNA was performed by immunoSEQ, including PCR amplification, mapping, bias correction and internal controls. Turning to the authors' computational methods: Only productive rearrangements were retained, with each unique TCRbeta sequence defined by its CDR3 nucleotide sequence together with its V and J gene. A sequence counted as donor-reactive only if the sequence showed at least 5-fold expansion in CFSE-low cells compared with unstimulated pre-transplant cells and had a frequency of at least 0.01%. Minimum frequency thresholds were set for each subject based on the unstimulated sample with the lowest template count, ensuring at least 90% detection power. Jensen-Shannon divergence between the top 1000 TCRbeta sequences post- versus pre-transplant served as the measure of repertoire turnover. Changes in detection of donor-reactive sequences were assessed with two-sided Fisher's exact tests. Imported from immuneACCESS, the table was reduced by TCRdb to in-frame sequences with V and J called. These copies leave out some clones; in studies compared against another copy, an unresolved V gene accounts for under half, and the cause of the remainder is not known. Clone size and V and J calls were adopted from that table, with D and trimming inferred from the DNA. The sample records around 21,000 clones, roughly 92% of which are singletons. The ten top clones hold around 25% of the sample.

Thawed unstimulated PBMCs were stained for CD3, CD4 and CD8 and FACS-sorted into CD3+CD4+ and CD3+CD8+ populations. All 8 studied subjects were randomized to immunosuppression withdrawal. Genomic DNA was isolated with the Qiagen DNeasy Blood and Tissue Kit. This material consisted of CD8+ T cells from blood, taken around 27 months after liver transplant. This chain is built from TRBV7-9 and TRBJ2-1; no D gene can be assigned with confidence. This TCR came from a human patient who received a liver transplant. Following a transplant, some T cells may be graft donor cells, not patient cells. The CDR3 protein sequence reads: CASTPDEREQFF. The DNA is as follows: TGTGCCAGCACCCCTGATGAGCGTGAGCAGTTCTTC. Reference TRBV7-9 and TRBJ2-1 genes cover what lies past the CDR3, so the full variable domain is DTGVSQNPRHKITKRGQNVTFRCDPISEHNRLYWYRQTLGQGPEFLTYFQNEAQLEKSRLLSDRFSAERPKGSFSTLEIQRTEQGDSAMYLCASTPDEREQFFGPGTRLTVL.